This T cell receptor beta chain was recorded in a study of blood T cell repertoires in COVID-19. Study-wide background: T cells, B-cell-depleted T cells, or PBMCs supplied cDNA or gDNA.

Germline V gene data show CDR1 as MNHEY and CDR2 as SVGAGI. This CDR3 has 13 residues. V shed 5 bases, J shed 11 bases, and the junction held 11 bases outside the gene matches. Measured with immunoSEQ multiplex PCR; TCRdb has only the in-frame clones, and not every one. The data show 430,000 or so clones, approximately 90% seen once. The clonotype comes from a man younger than 30 with COVID-19, enrolled during active disease. Material: peripheral blood. The chain uses TRBV6-5 and TRBJ1-1, with 7 bases aligning to TRBD1. The CDR3 spells CASSLQGDMSAFF. The CDR3 bases are TGTGCCAGCAGTCTCCAGGGGGATATGAGCGCTTTCTTT.